This entry lists 15 T cell receptor beta chains sequenced from one sample in a study of response to subunit inactivated influenza vaccine. TCRdb passed the RT-PCR reads through MiXCR, listing each CDR3 protein once. This table holds around 790,000 distinct CDR3 sequences, about 20% found once. Specimen: PBMCs from blood, collected around 5 days after vaccination. The receptor source for this set is a man in his forties or fifties who received an inactivated influenza vaccine.

Many counts were recorded for this clonotype. The chain has TRBV29-1 and TRBJ2-2; D call uncertain. The CDR3 runs 14 residues. In germline, CDR1 is SQVTM, CDR2 ANQGSEA. V dropped 7 bases and J dropped 2 bases, with 14 bases sitting between them. In nucleotides, the CDR3 is TGCAGCGCGATTAAAGACTTAAACACCGGGGAGCTGTTTTTT. Its translation: CSAIKDLNTGELFF.

This clonotype has more than one count but fewer than ten. The chain joins TRBV27 to TRBJ2-3; no definite D call. CDR1 MNHEY and CDR2 SMNVEV come from the germline V gene (reference sequence). The ends were cut back, 3 bases at V and 0 bases at J, with 16 bases in the middle. This CDR3 is built from 17 residues. Here the CDR3 DNA reads TGTGCCAGCAGTTTTACCCCCAGGATTTCTAGCACAGATACGCAGTATTTT. Encoded protein: CASSFTPRISSTDTQYF.

This clonotype was counted between two and nine times. This chain links TRBV27 with TRBJ1-1; possibly TRBD1 for D (6 bases). The germline V and J ends were trimmed by 6 bases and 1 base, with 9 bases remaining between them. This CDR3 is built from 13 residues. The germline gives CDR1 MNHEY, CDR2 SMNVEV (reference sequence). The CDR3 reads CASRRGPNTEAFF. For the CDR3, the DNA is TGTGCCAGCAGACGGGGGCCGAACACTGAAGCTTTCTTT.

This clonotype has a handful of counts. The rearrangement uses TRBV20-1 and TRBJ2-1; 8 bases are a match to TRBD2. This CDR3 region has 19 residues. The ends lost 1 base at V and 1 base at J; junction bases unmatched: 15. The V gene's germline CDR1 is DFQATT and CDR2 SNEGSKA (reference sequence). The CDR3 DNA is TGCAGTGCTAGAGTGGCTAGCGGGTACGTGCTAACATCCTACAATGAGCAGTTCTTC. It yields the protein CSARVASGYVLTSYNEQFF.

In this sample, this clonotype turned up a few times. This chain uses TRBV20-1 with TRBJ2-7; 14 bases are shared with TRBD2. Germline CDR1 DFQATT, CDR2 SNEGSKA (reference sequence). This CDR3 contains 15 residues. The V gene end was trimmed by 2 bases and the J gene end by 3 bases; junction bases not matched to a gene: 3. In nucleotides, the CDR3 is TGCAGTGCTAGATCCGGGACTAGCGGGGGCTACGAGCAGTACTTC. Encoded protein: CSARSGTSGGYEQYF.

The chain carries TRBV6-2 or TRBV6-3 and TRBJ2-1; 7 bases map to TRBD2. The length of the CDR3 is 17 residues. Germline CDR1 and CDR2: MNHEY and SVGEGT. With V trimmed by 0 bases and J by 0 bases, 5 bases remained unmatched. The CDR3 coding sequence is TGTGCCAGCAGTTACTCGATGGGGGGGAACTCCTACAATGAGCAGTTCTTC. It encodes CASSYSMGGNSYNEQFF.

This chain uses TRBV3-1 with TRBJ2-1; D is possibly TRBD1 (6 bases). Between the trimmed V and J ends, which lost 3 bases and 12 bases, there was a span of 15 bases. Germline assignment: CDR1 LGHDT and CDR2 YNNKEL (reference sequence). The CDR3 runs to 13 residues. CDR3 sequence reads: CASSQEQGAGQFF. The CDR3 nucleotides are TGTGCCAGCAGCCAGGAACAGGGAGCAGGGCAGTTCTTC.

The J gene is TRBJ1-2, the V gene TRBV20-1; no firm D call. Trimming shortened V by 3 bases and J by 4 bases, and 9 bases separated the two germline ends. The CDR3 runs to 12 residues. Germline assignment: CDR1 DFQATT and CDR2 SNEGSKA (reference sequence). Here the CDR3 reads CSASKPGYGYTF. The CDR3 coding sequence is TGCAGTGCTAGTAAGCCAGGCTATGGCTACACCTTC.

This clonotype came up a few times. This chain joins TRBV4-2 and TRBJ2-1; D not resolved. The CDR3 covers 16 residues. Trimming cost V 0 bases and J 4 bases, with 13 bases left between them. CDR1 is LGHNA and CDR2 is YNFKEQ in the germline V gene. This chain's CDR3 is CASSQEPQILYNEQFF. The CDR3 DNA is TGTGCCAGCAGCCAAGAACCCCAGATCCTATACAATGAGCAGTTCTTC.

The chain is built from TRBV12-3 or TRBV12-4 and TRBJ1-5, with a tentative D call TRBD1 (5 bases). This CDR3 contains 14 residues. Trimming removed 1 base from V and 7 bases from J, with 11 bases in between. The CDR3 region has the DNA TGTGCCAGCAGTTTAGAAAGGGGTAGGCAGCCCCAGCATTTT. Translated, it gives CASSLERGRQPQHF.

This clonotype showed up just a few times. The rearrangement uses TRBV18 and TRBJ2-5; no firm D call. This CDR3 has 12 amino acids. V lost 2 bases and J 6 bases, leaving 7 bases between the germline ends. Germline V gene sequence: CDR1 KGHSH, CDR2 LQKENI. The CDR3 here is CASSPGYKTQYF. The CDR3 bases are TGTGCCAGCTCACCAGGGTACAAGACCCAGTACTTC.

This clonotype was found a few times. V gene TRBV3-1 combines with J gene TRBJ1-1; D is perhaps TRBD1 (5 bases). The germline CDR1 and CDR2 sequences are LGHDT and YNNKEL (reference sequence). The CDR3 sequence is 15 residues long. The germline V and J ends were trimmed by 2 bases and 1 base, with 11 bases remaining between them. The CDR3 reads CASSQPRVSNTEAFF. CDR3 nucleotide sequence: TGTGCCAGCAGCCAACCCAGGGTATCGAACACTGAAGCTTTCTTT.

The chain carries TRBV10-3 and TRBJ2-6; 7 bases match TRBD1. CDR3 length: 14 residues. Per the germline V gene, CDR1 is ENHRY and CDR2 is SYGVKD. The V gene end was trimmed by 6 bases and the J gene end by 2 bases; junction bases not matched to a gene: 1. The CDR3 DNA sequence: TGTGCCATCAGGCAGGGGGCTGGGGCCAACGTCCTGACTTTC. Amino acid sequence: CAIRQGAGANVLTF.

This clonotype was counted at least ten times. The chain employs TRBV28 and TRBJ2-4, with a possible D match to TRBD2 (6 bases). Trimming cost V 4 bases and J 0 bases, with 16 bases left between them. Germline V gene sequence: CDR1 MDHEN, CDR2 SYDVKM. This CDR3 is 17 amino acids long. CDR3 sequence: CASSYSGLYLAKNIQYF. The CDR3 region has the DNA TGTGCCAGCAGTTACTCGGGACTCTACCTAGCCAAAAACATTCAGTACTTC. The entire variable domain, with the rest obtained from reference TRBV28 and TRBJ2-4, is as follows: DVKVTQSSRYLVKRTGEKVFLECVQDMDHENMFWYRQDPGLGLRLIYFSYDVKMKEKGDIPEGYSVSREKKERFSLILESASTNQTSMYLCASSYSGLYLAKNIQYFGAGTRLSVL.

This clonotype was observed a few times. V gene TRBV27 combines with J gene TRBJ1-1, with TRBD1 matching over 7 bases. Looked up from germline, CDR1 is MNHEY and CDR2 is SMNVEV (reference sequence). This CDR3 is built from 13 residues. The trim removed 6 bases at V and 5 bases at J, leaving 6 bases unmatched. CDR3 protein: CASSDRAGTEAFF. CDR3 DNA: TGTGCCAGCAGCGACAGGGCAGGGACTGAAGCTTTCTTT.